The rows below give T cell receptor beta chains drawn from one sample of a study of blood T cell repertoires in COVID-19. Measured with immunoSEQ multiplex PCR; TCRdb has only the in-frame clones, and not every one. The table has approximately 300,000 clones, around 90% seen once. Sequencing used peripheral blood. Source of these receptors: a woman in her thirties with COVID-19, enrolled during active disease. Both conserved end residues are part of each CDR3. The D gene is left open where the match is weak.

- | TRBJ2-1 | TRBV6-5 | TGTGCCACCCATCCGGGGAAGGTTTACAATGAGCAGTTCTTC | CATHPGKVYNEQFF
- | TRBJ2-3 | TRBV9 | TGTGCCAGCAGCGTAGGACTAGTCGGTTCTGATACGCAGTATTTT | CASSVGLVGSDTQYF
TRBD2 | TRBJ2-1 | TRBV15 | TGTGCCACCAGCACTAGCGGGATTTACAATGAGCAGTTCTTC | CATSTSGIYNEQFF
TRBD1 | TRBJ2-1 | TRBV18 | TGTGCCAGCTCACTGACAGGGGGCGTCAACAATGAGCAGTTCTTC | CASSLTGGVNNEQFF
TRBD1 | TRBJ2-1 | TRBV11-3 | TGTGCCAGCAGCCTCACACTAGGGACAGGGACGAACAATGAGCAGTTCTTC | CASSLTLGTGTNNEQFF
- | TRBJ1-2 | TRBV11-2 | TGTGCCAGCAGCTTAGCATGGGGGCTCGGCTACACCTTC | CASSLAWGLGYTF
TRBD2 | TRBJ2-1 | TRBV7-8 | TGTGCCAGCAGCTTAGTCACGGGGGGGAATGAGCAGTTCTTC | CASSLVTGGNEQFF
- | TRBJ2-7 | TRBV5-1 | TGCGCCAGCAGCCCGGGTGCGGGATCGGTGTACTTC | CASSPGAGSVYF
TRBD1 | TRBJ1-5 | TRBV6-5 | TGTGCCAGCAGAGGACAGGGAGAGCAGCCCCAGCATTTT | CASRGQGEQPQHF
TRBD1 | TRBJ2-5 | TRBV4-1 | TGCGCCAGCAGCCAAGGGCCAGGGGGCGAAGAGACCCAGTACTTC | CASSQGPGGEETQYF
TRBD1 | TRBJ1-1 | TRBV6-6 | TGTGCCAGCAGCCCCCCCCGGGACAGGGGACACACTGAAGCTTTCTTT | CASSPPRDRGHTEAFF
TRBD1 | TRBJ1-6 | TRBV27 | TGTGCCAGCAGCCTAACCGGACAGGGTATTTCACCCCTCCACTTT | CASSLTGQGISPLHF
- | TRBJ2-5 | TRBV5-5 | TGTGCCAGCAGCTTGTCTTCTACGAATCAAGAGACCCAGTACTTC | CASSLSSTNQETQYF
TRBD2 | TRBJ2-2 | TRBV7-2 | TGTGCCAGCAGCTCGAGCTCCGGAGCGGGAGGGCCGAGGACCGGGGAGCTGTTTTTT | CASSSSSGAGGPRTGELFF
- | TRBJ1-1 | TRBV2 | TGTGCCAGGAACAGGGCAGGGTACACTGAAGCTTTCTTT | CARNRAGYTEAFF